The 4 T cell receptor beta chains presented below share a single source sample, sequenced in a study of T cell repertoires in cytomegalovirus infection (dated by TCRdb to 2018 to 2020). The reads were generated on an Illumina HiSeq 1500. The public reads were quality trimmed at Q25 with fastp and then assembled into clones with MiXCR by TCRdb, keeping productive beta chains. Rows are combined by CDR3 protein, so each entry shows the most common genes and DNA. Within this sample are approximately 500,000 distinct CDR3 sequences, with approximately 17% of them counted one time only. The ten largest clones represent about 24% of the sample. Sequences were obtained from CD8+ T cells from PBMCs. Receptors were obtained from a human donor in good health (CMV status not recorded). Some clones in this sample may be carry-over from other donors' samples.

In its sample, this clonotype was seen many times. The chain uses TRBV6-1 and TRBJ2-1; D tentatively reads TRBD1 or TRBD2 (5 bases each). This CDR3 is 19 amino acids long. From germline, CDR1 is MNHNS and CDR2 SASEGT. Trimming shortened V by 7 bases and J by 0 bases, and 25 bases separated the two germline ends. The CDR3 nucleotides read TGTGCCAGCAAAGATTCACCGGGACCGACGAAGAGCTCCTACAATGAGCAGTTCTTC. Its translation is CASKDSPGPTKSSYNEQFF.

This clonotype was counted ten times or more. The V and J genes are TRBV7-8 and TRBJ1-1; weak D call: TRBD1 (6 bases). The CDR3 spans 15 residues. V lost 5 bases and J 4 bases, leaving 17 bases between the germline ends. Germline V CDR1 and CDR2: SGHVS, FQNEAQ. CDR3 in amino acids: CASSLSQGTLTEAFF. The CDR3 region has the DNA TGTGCCAGCAGCCTTAGCCAAGGGACACTCACTGAAGCTTTCTTT.

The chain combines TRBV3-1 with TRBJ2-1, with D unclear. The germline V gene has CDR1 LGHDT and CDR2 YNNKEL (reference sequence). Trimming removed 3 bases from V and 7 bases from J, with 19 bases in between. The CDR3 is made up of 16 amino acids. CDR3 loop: CASSHKGTSIKNEQFF. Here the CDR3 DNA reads TGTGCCAGCAGCCACAAGGGAACGTCGATCAAAAATGAGCAGTTCTTC.

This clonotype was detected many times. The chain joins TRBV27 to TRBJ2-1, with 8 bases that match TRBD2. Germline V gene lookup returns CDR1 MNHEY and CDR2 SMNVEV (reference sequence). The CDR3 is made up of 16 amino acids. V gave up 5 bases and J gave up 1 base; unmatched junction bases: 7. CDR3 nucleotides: TGTGCCAGCAGTCCCAGTAGCGGGGAATCCTACAATGAGCAGTTCTTC. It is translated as CASSPSSGESYNEQFF.